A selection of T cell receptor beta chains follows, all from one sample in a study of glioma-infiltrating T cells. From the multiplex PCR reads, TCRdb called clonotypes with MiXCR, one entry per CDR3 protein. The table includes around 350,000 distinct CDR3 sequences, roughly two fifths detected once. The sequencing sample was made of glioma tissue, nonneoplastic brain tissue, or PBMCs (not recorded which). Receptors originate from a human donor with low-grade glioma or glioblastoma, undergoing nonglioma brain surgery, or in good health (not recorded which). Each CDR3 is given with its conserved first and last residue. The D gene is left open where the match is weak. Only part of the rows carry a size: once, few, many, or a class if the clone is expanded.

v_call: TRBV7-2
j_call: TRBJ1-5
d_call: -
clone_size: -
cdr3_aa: CASSLSGQGITPQHF
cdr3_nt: TGTGCCAGCAGCTTATCGGGGCAGGGCATCACGCCCCAGCATTTT

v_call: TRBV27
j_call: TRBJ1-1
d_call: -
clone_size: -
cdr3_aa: CASRERRGFNTEAFF
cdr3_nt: TGTGCCAGCAGGGAGAGGAGGGGCTTCAACACTGAAGCTTTCTTT

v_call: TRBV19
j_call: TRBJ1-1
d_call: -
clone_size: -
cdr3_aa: CAGSANRRNTEAFF
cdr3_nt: TGTGCCGGTAGTGCGAATAGGCGGAACACTGAAGCTTTCTTT

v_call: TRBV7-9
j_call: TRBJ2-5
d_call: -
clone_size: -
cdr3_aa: CASSLLAGAGETQYF
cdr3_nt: TGTGCCAGCAGCTTATTGGCGGGGGCAGGGGAGACCCAGTACTTC

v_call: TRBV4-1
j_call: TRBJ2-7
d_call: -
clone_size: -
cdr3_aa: CTSSQVQESSYEQYF
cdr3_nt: TGCACCAGCAGCCAAGTACAGGAGAGCTCCTACGAGCAGTACTTC

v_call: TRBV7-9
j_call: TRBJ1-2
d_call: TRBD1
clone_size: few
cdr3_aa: CASSTLGQGNGYTF
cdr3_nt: TGTGCCAGCAGCACCCTCGGACAGGGGAATGGCTACACCTTC

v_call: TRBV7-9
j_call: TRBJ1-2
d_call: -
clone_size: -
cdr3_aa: CASSLAGGYTF
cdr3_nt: TGTGCCAGCAGCTTAGCGGGTGGCTACACCTTC

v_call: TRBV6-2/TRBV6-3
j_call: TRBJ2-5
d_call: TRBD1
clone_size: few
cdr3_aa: CASAHRGRGQETQYF
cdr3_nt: TGTGCCAGCGCCCATAGGGGCAGGGGGCAGGAGACCCAGTACTTC

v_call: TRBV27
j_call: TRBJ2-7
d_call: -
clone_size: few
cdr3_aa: CASSLSLGTKYEQYF
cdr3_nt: TGTGCCAGCAGTTTATCGTTAGGGACCAAGTACGAGCAGTACTTC

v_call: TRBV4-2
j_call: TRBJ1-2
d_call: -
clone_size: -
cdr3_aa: CASSQDEGGSRFYGYTF
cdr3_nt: TGTGCCAGCAGCCAAGATGAGGGGGGCAGTCGATTCTATGGCTACACCTTC

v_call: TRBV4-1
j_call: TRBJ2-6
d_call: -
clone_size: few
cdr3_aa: CASSQASRHGANVLTF
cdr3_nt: TGCGCCAGCAGCCAAGCTTCAAGGCATGGGGCCAACGTCCTGACTTTC

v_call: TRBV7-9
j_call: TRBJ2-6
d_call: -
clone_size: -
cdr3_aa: CASSLGVGGANVLTF
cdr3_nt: TGTGCCAGCAGCTTGGGGGTTGGCGGGGCCAACGTCCTGACTTTC

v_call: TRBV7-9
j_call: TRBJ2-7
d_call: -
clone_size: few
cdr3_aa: CASSPGTLSYEQYF
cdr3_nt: TGTGCCAGCAGCCCAGGGACACTCTCCTACGAGCAGTACTTC

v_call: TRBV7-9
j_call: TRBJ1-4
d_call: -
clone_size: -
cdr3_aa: CASSLGALRGEKLFF
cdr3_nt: TGTGCCAGCAGCTTAGGGGCGCTTAGAGGTGAAAAACTGTTTTTT

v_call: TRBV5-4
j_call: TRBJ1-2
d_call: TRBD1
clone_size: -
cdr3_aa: CASIIQGDYYGYTF
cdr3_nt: TGTGCCAGCATCATACAGGGGGACTACTATGGCTACACCTTC

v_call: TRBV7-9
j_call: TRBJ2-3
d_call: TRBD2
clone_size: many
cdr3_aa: CAIAGVMTDTQYF
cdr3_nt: TGTGCCATAGCGGGGGTGATGACAGATACGCAGTATTTT

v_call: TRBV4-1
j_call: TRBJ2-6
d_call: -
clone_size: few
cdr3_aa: CASSQDLRAWANVLTF
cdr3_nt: TGCGCCAGCAGCCAAGATCTGAGGGCCTGGGCCAACGTCCTGACTTTC